Sequencing of this T cell receptor beta chain was carried out in a study of type 1 regulatory T cells. Study information: This in vitro CD4 product, T-allo10, is enriched for Tr1 cells and alloantigen-specific.

TCRdb re-called the reads through MiXCR, storing one row per CDR3 protein. This table holds 75,000 to 100,000 distinct CDR3 sequences, around a third found once. From germline, CDR1 is SGHVS and CDR2 FQNEAQ. The V gene end was trimmed by 4 bases and the J gene end by 0 bases; junction bases not matched to a gene: 6. The CDR3 is 15 amino acids. This clonotype turned up a few times. This sequence originates from a human donor in good health. This sequence joins TRBV7-8 and TRBJ2-7; TRBD1 aligns across 7 bases. Material for sequencing was CD4+ T cells, either the whole sample or a sorted fraction (not recorded which). The CDR3 bases are TGTGCCAGCAGCTCACGCCGGGACAGCTCCTACGAGCAGTACTTC. This encodes CASSSRRDSSYEQYF.